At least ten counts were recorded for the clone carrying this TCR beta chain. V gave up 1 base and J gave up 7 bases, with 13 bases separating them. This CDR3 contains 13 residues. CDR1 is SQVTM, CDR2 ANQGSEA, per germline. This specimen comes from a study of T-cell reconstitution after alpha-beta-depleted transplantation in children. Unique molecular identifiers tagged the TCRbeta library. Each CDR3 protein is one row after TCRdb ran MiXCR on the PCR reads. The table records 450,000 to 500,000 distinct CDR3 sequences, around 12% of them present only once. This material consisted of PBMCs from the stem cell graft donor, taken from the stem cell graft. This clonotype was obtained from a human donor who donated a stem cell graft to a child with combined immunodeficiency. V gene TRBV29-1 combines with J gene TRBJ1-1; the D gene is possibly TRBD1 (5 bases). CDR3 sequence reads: CSVEGRGAFEAFF. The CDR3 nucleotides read TGCAGCGTTGAAGGGAGAGGGGCATTTGAAGCTTTCTTT.